This entry is about one TCR beta chain. Antigen unknown. The data were obtained in a study of metastatic and nonmetastatic thyroid tumors. Looking at the study overall: It was across blood and tumor or nodule tissue from malignant and benign thyroid patients that repertoires were compared.

Study results and limitations: Reports indicated that malignant thyroid tumors showed significantly higher TCR beta diversity than benign nodules did, in blood and tumor.

Each patient came to thyroid surgery without any prior treatment (of any kind). Study processing details: Differences in CDR3 between clinicopathological groups were drawn on to build a classifier intended to discriminate distant-metastatic papillary thyroid cancer patients. TCRdb re-called the PCR reads via MiXCR. The authors' filters were not applied to this entry. The sample contains 6,600 or so clones, around 29% of which appear only once. This CDR3 is 12 amino acids long. In germline, CDR1 is GTSNPN, CDR2 SVGIG (reference sequence). V was trimmed by 7 bases and J by 7 bases, leaving 13 bases between them.

The sequencing sample was made of adjacent normal tissue. The sequence derives from a male donor with papillary thyroid cancer or a benign thyroid nodule (not recorded which). Some clones in this sample may be carry-over from other donors' samples. The genes are TRBV30 and TRBJ2-2; a weak D match, TRBD1 (6 bases). The CDR3 protein is CAFTQGYGELFF. The CDR3 DNA reads as TGTGCCTTTACTCAGGGGTACGGGGAGCTGTTTTTT.